This T cell receptor beta chain was recovered during a study of shared clonotypes between healthy human individuals. This CDR3 is built from 14 residues. The V end lost 2 bases, the J end lost 0 bases, and 9 bases lay between the germline ends. CDR1 and CDR2 from the germline V gene are SGHRS and YFSETQ. Clones were sequenced by immunoSEQ multiplex PCR, and TCRdb holds only the in-frame ones, with some missing. The sample shows 2 million to 3 million clones, around nine tenths of them seen only once. This clone was recorded once. This receptor was taken from a man between 18 and 29 years old in good health. The V gene is TRBV5-1, the J gene TRBJ2-7; TRBD1 is a possible D gene (5 bases). The material sequenced was naive CD4+ T cells sorted from blood. This sample's subset: CD45RA+ positively selected. The CDR3, as DNA: TGCGCCAGCAGCTTCGACAGTAGCTCCTACGAGCAGTACTTC. This sequence encodes CASSFDSSSYEQYF.